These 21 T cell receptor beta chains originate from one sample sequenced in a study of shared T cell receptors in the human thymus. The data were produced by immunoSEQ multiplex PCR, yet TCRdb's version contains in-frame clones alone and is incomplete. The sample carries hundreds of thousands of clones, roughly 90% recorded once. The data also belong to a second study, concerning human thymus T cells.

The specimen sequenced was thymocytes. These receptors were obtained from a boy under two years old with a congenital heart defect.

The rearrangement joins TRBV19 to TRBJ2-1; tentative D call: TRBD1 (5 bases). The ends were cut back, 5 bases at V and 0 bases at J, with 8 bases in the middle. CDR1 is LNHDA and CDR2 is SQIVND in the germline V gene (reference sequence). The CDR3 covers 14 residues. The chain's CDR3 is CASSSDSSYNEQFF. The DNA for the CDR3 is TGTGCCAGTAGTTCAGACAGCTCCTACAATGAGCAGTTCTTC. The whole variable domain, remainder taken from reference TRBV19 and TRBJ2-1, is DGGITQSPKYLFRKEGQNVTLSCEQNLNHDAMYWYRQDPGQGLRLIYYSQIVNDFQKGDIAEGYSVSREKKESFPLTVTSAQKNPTAFYLCASSSDSSYNEQFFGPGTRLTVL.

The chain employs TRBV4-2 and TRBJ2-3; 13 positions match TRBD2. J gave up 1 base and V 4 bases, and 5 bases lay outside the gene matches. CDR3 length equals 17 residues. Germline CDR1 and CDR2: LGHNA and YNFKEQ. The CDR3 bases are TGTGCCAGCAGCCGTAAAGGACTAGCGGGAGGCACAGATACGCAGTATTTT. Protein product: CASSRKGLAGGTDTQYF.

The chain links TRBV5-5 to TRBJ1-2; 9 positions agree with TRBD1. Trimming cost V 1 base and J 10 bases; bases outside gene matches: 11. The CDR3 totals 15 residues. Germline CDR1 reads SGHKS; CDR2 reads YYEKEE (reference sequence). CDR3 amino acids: CASSLFNRGQVDYTF. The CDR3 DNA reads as TGTGCCAGCAGCTTGTTTAACAGGGGGCAAGTTGACTACACCTTC.

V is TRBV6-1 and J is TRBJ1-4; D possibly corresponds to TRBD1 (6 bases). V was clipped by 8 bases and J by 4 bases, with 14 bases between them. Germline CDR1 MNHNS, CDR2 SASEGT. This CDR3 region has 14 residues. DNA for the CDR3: TGTGCCAGCTTGCCCGGACAGAATAATGAAAAACTGTTTTTT. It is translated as CASLPGQNNEKLFF.

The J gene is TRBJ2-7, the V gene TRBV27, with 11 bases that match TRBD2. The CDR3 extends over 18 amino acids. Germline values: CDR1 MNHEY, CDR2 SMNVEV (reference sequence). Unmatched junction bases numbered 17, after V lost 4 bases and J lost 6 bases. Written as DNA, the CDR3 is TGTGCCAGCAGTTCATCCCCCACTAGCGGGAGCCTTCCTCTCGAGCAGTACTTC. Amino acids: CASSSSPTSGSLPLEQYF.

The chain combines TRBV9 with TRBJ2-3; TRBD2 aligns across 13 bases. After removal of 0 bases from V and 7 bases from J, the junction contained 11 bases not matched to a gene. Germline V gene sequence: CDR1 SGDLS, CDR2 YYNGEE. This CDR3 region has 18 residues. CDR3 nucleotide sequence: TGTGCCAGCAGCGTAGGAGGGGGGACTAGCGGGAACGGGAATACGCAGTATTTT. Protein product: CASSVGGGTSGNGNTQYF.

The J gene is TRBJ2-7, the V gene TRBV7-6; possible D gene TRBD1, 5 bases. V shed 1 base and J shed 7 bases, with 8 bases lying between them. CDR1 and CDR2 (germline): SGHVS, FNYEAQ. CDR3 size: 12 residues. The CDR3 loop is CASSLGGLEQYF. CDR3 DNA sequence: TGTGCCAGCAGCTTAGGGGGCTTAGAGCAGTACTTC.

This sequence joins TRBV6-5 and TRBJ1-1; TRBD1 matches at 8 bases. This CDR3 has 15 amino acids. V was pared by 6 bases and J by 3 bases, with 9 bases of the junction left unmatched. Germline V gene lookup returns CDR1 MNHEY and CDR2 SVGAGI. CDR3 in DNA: TGTGCCAGCAGGCTGACAGGGGTGGAGGACACTGAAGCTTTCTTT. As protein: CASRLTGVEDTEAFF.

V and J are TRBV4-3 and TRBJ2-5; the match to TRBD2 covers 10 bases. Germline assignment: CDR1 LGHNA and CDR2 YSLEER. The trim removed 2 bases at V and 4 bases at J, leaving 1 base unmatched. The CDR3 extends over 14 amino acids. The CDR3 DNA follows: TGCGCCAGCAGCCAACCTAGCGGGAGAGAGACCCAGTACTTC. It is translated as CASSQPSGRETQYF.

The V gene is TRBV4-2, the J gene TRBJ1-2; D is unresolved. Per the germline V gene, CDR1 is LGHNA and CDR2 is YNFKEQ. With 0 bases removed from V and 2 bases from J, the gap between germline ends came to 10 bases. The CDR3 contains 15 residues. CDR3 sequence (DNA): TGTGCCAGCAGCCAAGATTGGGCAAGAAACTATGGCTACACCTTC. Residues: CASSQDWARNYGYTF.

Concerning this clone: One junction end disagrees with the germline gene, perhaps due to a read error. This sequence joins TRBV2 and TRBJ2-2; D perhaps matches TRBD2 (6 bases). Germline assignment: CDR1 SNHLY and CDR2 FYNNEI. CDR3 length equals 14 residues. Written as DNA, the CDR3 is TGTGCCAGCAGTGCGCGCACGGGGACCGGGGGGCTGTTTTTT. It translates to CASSARTGTGGLFF. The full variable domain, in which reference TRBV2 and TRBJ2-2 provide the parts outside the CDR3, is EPEVTQTPSHQVTQMGQEVILRCVPISNHLYFYWYRQILGQKVEFLVSFYNNEISEKSEIFDDQFSVERPDGSNFTLKIRSTKLEDSAMYFCASSARTGTGGLFFGEGSRLTVL.

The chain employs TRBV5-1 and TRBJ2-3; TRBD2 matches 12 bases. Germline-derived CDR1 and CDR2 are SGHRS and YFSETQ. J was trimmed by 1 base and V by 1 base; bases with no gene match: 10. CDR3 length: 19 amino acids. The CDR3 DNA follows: TGCGCCAGCAGCTTGCAGGGATCAAGACTAGCGGGAGGCACAGATACGCAGTATTTT. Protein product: CASSLQGSRLAGGTDTQYF.

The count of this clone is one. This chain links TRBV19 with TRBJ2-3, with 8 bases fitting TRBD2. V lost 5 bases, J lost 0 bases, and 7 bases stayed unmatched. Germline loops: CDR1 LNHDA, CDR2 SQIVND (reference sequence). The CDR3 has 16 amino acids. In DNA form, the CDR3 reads TGTGCCAGTAGTCGGGGACTAGACACTAGCACAGATACGCAGTATTTT. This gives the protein CASSRGLDTSTDTQYF.

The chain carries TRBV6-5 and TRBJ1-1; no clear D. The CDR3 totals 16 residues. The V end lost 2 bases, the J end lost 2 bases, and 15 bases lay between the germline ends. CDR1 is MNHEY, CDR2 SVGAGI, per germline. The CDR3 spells CASSYLGRPGNTEAFF. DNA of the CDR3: TGTGCCAGCAGTTACCTTGGACGTCCGGGAAACACTGAAGCTTTCTTT.

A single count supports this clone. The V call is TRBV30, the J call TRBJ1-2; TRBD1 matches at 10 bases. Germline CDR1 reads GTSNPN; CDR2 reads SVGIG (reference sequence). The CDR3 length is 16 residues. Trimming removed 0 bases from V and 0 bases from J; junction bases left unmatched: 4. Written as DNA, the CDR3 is TGTGCCTGGAGTGTGAGGGACAGGGGCTCTAACTATGGCTACACCTTC. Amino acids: CAWSVRDRGSNYGYTF. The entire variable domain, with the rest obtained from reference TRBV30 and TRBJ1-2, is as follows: SQTIHQWPATLVQPVGSPLSLECTVEGTSNPNLYWYRQAAGRGLQLLFYSVGIGQISSEVPQNLSASRPQDRQFILSSKKLLLSDSGFYLCAWSVRDRGSNYGYTFGSGTRLTVV.

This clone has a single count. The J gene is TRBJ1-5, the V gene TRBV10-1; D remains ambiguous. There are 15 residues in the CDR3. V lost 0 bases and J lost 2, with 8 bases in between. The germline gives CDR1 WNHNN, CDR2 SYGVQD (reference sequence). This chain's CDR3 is CASSESEGGNQPQHF. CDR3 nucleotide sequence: TGCGCCAGCAGTGAGTCCGAGGGAGGCAATCAGCCCCAGCATTTT.

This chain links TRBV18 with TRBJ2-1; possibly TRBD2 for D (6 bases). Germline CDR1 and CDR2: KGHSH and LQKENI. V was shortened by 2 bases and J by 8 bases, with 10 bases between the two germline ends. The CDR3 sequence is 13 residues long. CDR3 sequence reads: CASSPMEGHEQFF. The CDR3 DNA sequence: TGTGCCAGCTCACCAATGGAGGGCCATGAGCAGTTCTTC.

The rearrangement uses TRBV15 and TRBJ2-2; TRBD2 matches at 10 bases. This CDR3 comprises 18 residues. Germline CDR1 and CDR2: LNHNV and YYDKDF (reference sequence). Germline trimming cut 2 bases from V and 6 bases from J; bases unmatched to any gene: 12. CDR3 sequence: CATSRLAGEGTRSGELFF. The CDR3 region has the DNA TGTGCCACCAGCAGACTAGCGGGAGAGGGGACTCGATCCGGGGAGCTGTTTTTT.

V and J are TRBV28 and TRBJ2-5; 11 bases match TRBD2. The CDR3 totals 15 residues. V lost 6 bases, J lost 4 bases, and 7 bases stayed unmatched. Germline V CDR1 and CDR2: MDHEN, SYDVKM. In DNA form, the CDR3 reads TGTGCCAGCAGCGCTAGCGGGAGGAGGATAGAGACCCAGTACTTC. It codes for CASSASGRRIETQYF.

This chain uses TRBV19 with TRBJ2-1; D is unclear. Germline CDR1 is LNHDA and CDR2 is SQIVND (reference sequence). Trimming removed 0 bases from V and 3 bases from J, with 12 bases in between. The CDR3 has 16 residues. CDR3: CASSIDGPYHYNEQFF. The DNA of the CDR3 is TGTGCCAGTAGTATAGATGGGCCATATCACTACAATGAGCAGTTCTTC.

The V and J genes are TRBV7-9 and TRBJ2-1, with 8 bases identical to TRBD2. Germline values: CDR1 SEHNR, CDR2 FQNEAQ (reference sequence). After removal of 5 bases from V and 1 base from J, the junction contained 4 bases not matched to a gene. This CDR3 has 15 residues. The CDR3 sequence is CASSQLAESYNEQFF. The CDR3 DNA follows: TGTGCCAGCAGCCAACTAGCGGAGTCCTACAATGAGCAGTTCTTC.